The 26 T cell receptor beta chains in this list originate from one sample, sequenced in a study of tumor-infiltrating lymphocytes in oesophageal squamous cell carcinoma. TCRdb called the PCR reads again in MiXCR, with one record for every CDR3 protein. The data contain tens of thousands of distinct CDR3 sequences, about a third of them singletons. Material for sequencing was esophageal tumor tissue. The receptors derive from a female donor with esophageal squamous cell carcinoma.

This clonotype appeared once. J is TRBJ2-7 and V is TRBV7-4; 8 nucleotides align to TRBD1. The length of the CDR3 is 16 residues. The V and J ends lost 3 bases and 0 bases, in that order; junction bases with no gene match: 7. The germline V gene encodes CDR1 SGHVT and CDR2 SQSDAQ. The CDR3 reads CASSFPPGTGSYEQYF. DNA for the CDR3: TGTGCCAGCAGCTTCCCCCCCGGGACAGGCTCCTACGAGCAGTACTTC.

CDR3 in amino acids: CASSPLPSRPPYNEQFF. The CDR3 region has the DNA TGTGCCAGCAGTCCACTACCCTCTAGGCCCCCCTACAATGAGCAGTTCTTC. The genes are TRBV27 and TRBJ2-1; D gene uncertain. The CDR3 loop spans 17 amino acids. Germline CDR1 MNHEY, CDR2 SMNVEV (reference sequence). V lost 5 bases to trimming and J lost 2 bases, with 19 bases between them.

Within the sample, this clonotype is medium-sized. The chain carries TRBV7-9 and TRBJ2-7; 8 nucleotides line up with TRBD2. The V segment lost 2 bases and the J segment 7 bases; nucleotides outside the gene matches: 10. This CDR3 contains 15 residues. The germline V gene has CDR1 SEHNR and CDR2 FQNEAQ (reference sequence). CDR3 in amino acids: CASSLLAGGAREQYF. Written as DNA, the CDR3 is TGTGCCAGCAGCTTACTCGCGGGAGGCGCCAGGGAGCAGTACTTC.

A note on this clonotype: Given the absence of the conserved phenylalanine or tryptophan at the CDR3 end, a read error is likely. No DNA is shown, since the ends of the CDR3 on it are uncertain; the CDR3 is the one TCRdb lists. V usage is TRBV7-2 and J usage is TRBJ2-6; the DNA was not used to check the table's D call, TRBD1. The germline V gene encodes CDR1 SGHTA and CDR2 FQGNSA. The CDR3 sequence runs 16 residues, both termini included. This CDR3 reads CASSLAGEAYEQYFGA.

Concerning this clonotype itself: In this CDR3 the conserved last residue, phenylalanine or tryptophan, is missing, so a read error is likely. No DNA is shown, since the ends of the CDR3 on it are uncertain; the CDR3 is the one TCRdb lists. The V and J genes are TRBV6-1 and TRBJ2-7; the table assigns TRBD1, which was not confirmed against the DNA. Ends included, the CDR3 has 15 residues. Per germline, CDR1 MNHNS and CDR2 SASEGT. The CDR3 protein is CASSEQDIYGYTFGS.

The chain is built from TRBV7-3 and TRBJ2-1, with 10 bases matching TRBD2. Matching the DNA end better, TRBJ2-7 makes the J call doubtful. The CDR3 is 15 residues long. Germline CDR1 is SGHTA and CDR2 is FQGTGA. For the CDR3, the DNA is TGTGCCAGCAGCCCCGGGACTAGCGCGTACAATGAGCAGTACTTC. It is translated as CASSPGTSAYNEQYF.

In this sample, this clonotype is medium-sized. The chain is built from TRBV7-2 and TRBJ2-3, with unresolved D. V was cut by 8 bases and J by 5 bases, with 14 bases left in between. This CDR3 spans 13 amino acids. Germline CDR1 and CDR2: SGHTA and FQGNSA. CDR3 bases: TGTGCCAGCCTACCCCAAGTTGGAGATACGCAGTATTTT. This encodes CASLPQVGDTQYF.

This clonotype was picked up a small number of times. The genes are TRBV7-3 and TRBJ2-1; possible D gene TRBD2, 5 bases. Trimming took 8 bases from V and 0 from J, leaving 8 bases between them. The CDR3 length is 13 residues. The germline gives CDR1 SGHTA, CDR2 FQGTGA. In nucleotides, the CDR3 is TGTGCCAGCGGTGAGGGCTCCTACAATGAGCAGTTCTTC. This gives the protein CASGEGSYNEQFF.

Only a few counts were recorded for this clonotype. The chain is built from TRBV6-6 and TRBJ2-5; 7 bases line up with TRBD1. In germline, CDR1 is MNHNY, CDR2 SVGAGI (reference sequence). The V and J ends lost 6 bases and 2 bases, in that order; junction bases with no gene match: 6. This CDR3 has 14 residues. The DNA for the CDR3 is TGTGCCAGCAGACCGGGACAGAATCAAGAGACCCAGTACTTC. It yields the protein CASRPGQNQETQYF.

The chain has TRBV7-3 and TRBJ2-7; D perhaps matches TRBD2 (6 bases). Near its end, the DNA agrees better with TRBJ2-1, so the J call may be wrong. The CDR3 is 15 amino acids. Germline lookup yields CDR1 SGHTA and CDR2 FQGTGA. The CDR3 DNA reads TGTGCCAGCAGCTTAAGGTCGGGAGTAACGTATGAGCAGTTCTTC. This translates into CASSLRSGVTYEQFF.

The V gene is TRBV7-3, the J gene TRBJ2-3; 7 bases agree with TRBD1. Germline CDR1 is SGHTA and CDR2 is FQGTGA. The CDR3 is 15 residues long. J lost 1 base, V lost 5 bases, and 6 bases had no gene match. The CDR3 DNA is TGTGCCAGCAGCATCACAGGGGTTGGCACAGATACGCAGTATTTT. Its protein product is CASSITGVGTDTQYF.

There are a few counts of this clonotype. This chain joins TRBV3-1 and TRBJ1-3, with D perhaps matching TRBD1 (5 bases). Trimming pared 4 bases from V and 3 bases from J, leaving 10 bases between. Germline CDR1 LGHDT, CDR2 YNNKEL (reference sequence). This CDR3 comprises 14 residues. CDR3 sequence reads: CASSPNRLGNTIYF. CDR3 DNA sequence: TGTGCCAGCAGCCCAAACAGGCTTGGAAACACCATATATTTT.

This clonotype was observed at least ten times. The chain carries TRBV6-1 and TRBJ1-5; D is unclear. This CDR3 has 14 residues. CDR1 is MNHNS, CDR2 SASEGT, per germline. Trimming left V 2 bases short and J 1 base short, with 6 bases between. DNA of the CDR3: TGTGCCAGCAGTGAACAAGGGAGCAATCAGCCCCAGCATTTT. This codes for CASSEQGSNQPQHF.

There are a few counts of this clonotype. The chain carries TRBV7-2 and TRBJ2-7; TRBD2 aligns across 9 bases. The J call is in doubt because the DNA end fits TRBJ2-1 better. This CDR3 is built from 16 residues. In germline, CDR1 is SGHTA, CDR2 FQGNSA. The CDR3 nucleotides are TGTGCCAGCAGCTTAGTTAGTCGCGGGAGGGGACATGAGCAGTTCTTC. Protein sequence: CASSLVSRGRGHEQFF.

This clonotype was recorded many times. The chain uses TRBV25-1 and TRBJ1-2; D is possibly TRBD1 (6 bases). The germline V gene encodes CDR1 MGHDK and CDR2 SYGVNS. This CDR3 spans 14 amino acids. V shed 1 base and J shed 8 bases, with 14 bases lying between them. CDR3 sequence (DNA): TGTGCCAGCAGTGAATTAGGGGGGGCCGGGGGCTACACCTTC. Translating gives CASSELGGAGGYTF.

This clonotype was observed at least ten times. This chain connects TRBV7-9 to TRBJ1-4, with 11 nucleotides matching TRBD1. This CDR3 contains 14 residues. Germline V gene lookup returns CDR1 SEHNR and CDR2 FQNEAQ (reference sequence). With V trimmed by 5 bases and J by 8 bases, 4 bases remained unmatched. In nucleotides, the CDR3 is TGTGCCAGCAGCGAGGGACAGGGGGGCGAAAAACTGTTTTTT. Translated: CASSEGQGGEKLFF.

This clonotype is medium-sized by share. The V gene is TRBV7-3, the J gene TRBJ2-1, with TRBD1 matching over 7 bases. This CDR3 region has 16 residues. J lost 0 bases, V lost 5 bases, and 7 bases had no gene match. The germline CDR1 and CDR2 sequences are SGHTA and FQGTGA. The CDR3 DNA follows: TGTGCCAGCAGCACCACGACAGGGCGCTCCTACAATGAGCAGTTCTTC. As protein: CASSTTTGRSYNEQFF.

Regarding this clonotype: The CDR3 does not end in the conserved phenylalanine or tryptophan, so this is likely a read error. No DNA is shown, since the ends of the CDR3 on it are uncertain; the CDR3 is the one TCRdb lists. This chain links TRBV7-9 with TRBJ2-3; no check of the table's D call, TRBD2, against the DNA was made. CDR1 and CDR2 (germline): SEHNR, FQNEAQ (reference sequence). The CDR3 adds up to 17 amino acids, both ends counted. The CDR3: CASSSRPPGKREQYFGS.

This clonotype was counted a few times. Here the CDR3 omits its conserved ending phenylalanine or tryptophan, so a read error is the likely source. The limits of the CDR3 on the DNA are not certain, so only TCRdb's listed CDR3 is given. The chain carries TRBV10-3 and TRBJ2-5; the table's D call TRBD1 went unverified against the DNA. The CDR3 length is 14 residues, termini included. CDR1 and CDR2 (germline): ENHRY, SYGVKD. CDR3 residues: CAISAGGYGYTFGS.

This clonotype was detected many times. This chain uses TRBV19 with TRBJ2-2; possibly TRBD1 for D (5 bases). Germline CDR1 and CDR2: LNHDA and SQIVND (reference sequence). Trimming stripped 2 bases from V and 2 bases from J, with 6 bases between. The CDR3 extends over 14 amino acids. CDR3 in amino acids: CASSIQGNTGELFF. In DNA form, the CDR3 reads TGTGCCAGTAGTATACAGGGTAACACCGGGGAGCTGTTTTTT.

Many counts were recorded for this clonotype. The rearrangement uses TRBV7-9 and TRBJ2-7, with 10 positions matching TRBD2. The V segment lost 5 bases and the J segment 5 bases; nucleotides outside the gene matches: 12. The CDR3 totals 16 residues. CDR1 SEHNR and CDR2 FQNEAQ come from the germline V gene (reference sequence). The CDR3 region has the DNA TGTGCCAGCAGCACCCCAACTAGCGGGACTAGGAACGAGCAGTACTTC. Translated, it gives CASSTPTSGTRNEQYF. The variable domain in full, with the rest retrieved from reference TRBV7-9 and TRBJ2-7, is DTGVSQNPRHKITKRGQNVTFRCDPISEHNRLYWYRQTLGQGPEFLTYFQNEAQLEKSRLLSDRFSAERPKGSFSTLEIQRTEQGDSAMYLCASSTPTSGTRNEQYFGPGTRLTVT.

Details on this clonotype: The conserved closing phenylalanine or tryptophan is absent in this CDR3, likely reflecting a read error. Because the CDR3's place on the DNA is in doubt, the DNA is left out and the CDR3 is given as listed by TCRdb. CDR3: CASSSRNRGGYGYTFGS. The rearrangement uses TRBV7-2 and TRBJ2-7; the D call in the table, TRBD1, was not verified against the DNA. The germline V gene encodes CDR1 SGHTA and CDR2 FQGNSA. The CDR3 region is 17 residues in length, termini included.

In this sample, this clonotype turned up many times. This sequence joins TRBV4-1 and TRBJ1-6; 11 bases are a match to TRBD1. The CDR3 is made up of 14 amino acids. V was pared by 3 bases and J by 8 bases, with 0 bases of the junction left unmatched. Germline loops: CDR1 MGHRA, CDR2 YSYEKL. CDR3 nucleotides: TGCGCCAGCAGCCAGGGACAGGGGGATTCACCCCTCCACTTT. Protein product: CASSQGQGDSPLHF.

Many counts were recorded for this clonotype. The genes are TRBV6-6 and TRBJ2-3; D uncertain. The CDR3 sequence is 14 residues long. V lost 2 bases and J 2 bases, leaving 8 bases between the germline ends. Looked up from germline, CDR1 is MNHNY and CDR2 is SVGAGI (reference sequence). The CDR3 DNA follows: TGTGCCAGCAGTTACCCAGACCACACAGATACGCAGTATTTT. Its translation is CASSYPDHTDTQYF.

This clonotype turned up a few times. The genes are TRBV2 and TRBJ1-2; D ambiguous. The CDR3 totals 12 residues. Per the germline V gene, CDR1 is SNHLY and CDR2 is FYNNEI. V shed 3 bases and J shed 4 bases, with 6 bases lying between them. CDR3 loop: CASSDLPYGYTF. The CDR3 nucleotides are TGTGCCAGCAGTGATTTACCCTATGGCTACACCTTC.

This clonotype was found many times. This chain joins TRBV28 and TRBJ2-5; 10 bases fit TRBD2. Trimming took 6 bases from V and 0 from J; bases not matched to a gene: 4. This CDR3 region has 15 residues. Germline CDR1 MDHEN, CDR2 SYDVKM. For the CDR3, the DNA is TGTGCCAGCAGGCCGGGACTAGCGAACCAAGAGACCCAGTACTTC. Translating gives CASRPGLANQETQYF.